This is a list of T cell receptor beta chains from one sample in a study of shared clonotypes between healthy human individuals. Some clones are missing from TCRdb's copy, which holds only in-frame ones; the method was immunoSEQ multiplex PCR. Here the sample spans over 1.5 million clones, approximately 98% being singletons. Sequencing was carried out using naive CD4+ T cells sorted from blood. These receptors were obtained from a man aged 25 to 40 in good health. The CDR3 runs from the conserved cysteine through the conserved F or W. D genes are given only for firm matches. Part of the rows lack a size; the others show once, few, many or a class for expanded clones.

size	J	D	V	CDR3	DNA
-	TRBJ2-2	TRBD2	TRBV4-3	CASSHDLREGFAGELFF	TGCGCCAGCAGCCACGATTTGCGGGAGGGGTTCGCCGGGGAGCTGTTTTTT
-	TRBJ2-2	-	TRBV5-4	CASSLLIGDTGELFF	TGTGCCAGCAGCTTGCTGATCGGGGACACCGGGGAGCTGTTTTTT
-	TRBJ2-2	TRBD2	TRBV30	CAWSELAAGELFF	TGTGCCTGGAGTGAACTAGCGGCCGGGGAGCTGTTTTTT
-	TRBJ1-5	-	TRBV19	CASSTTGSNQPQHF	TGTGCCAGTAGTACCACAGGGAGCAATCAGCCCCAGCATTTT
few	TRBJ1-2	-	TRBV6-1	CASSAATNYGYTF	TGTGCCAGCAGTGCGGCAACTAACTATGGCTACACCTTC
-	TRBJ2-1	TRBD2	TRBV6-5	CASKARAGNYNEQFF	TGTGCCAGCAAAGCCCGAGCGGGAAACTACAATGAGCAGTTCTTC
-	TRBJ1-3	-	TRBV7-9	CASSLVRQLSGNTIYF	TGTGCCAGCAGCTTAGTCCGACAGCTCTCTGGAAACACCATATATTTT
-	TRBJ2-7	TRBD1	TRBV7-6	CASSVTGTGATEQYF	TGTGCCAGCAGCGTGACCGGGACAGGGGCCACCGAGCAGTACTTC
once	TRBJ2-7	TRBD1	TRBV18	CASSEMTGANEQYF	TGTGCCAGCTCAGAAATGACAGGGGCTAACGAGCAGTACTTC
-	TRBJ2-7	TRBD1	TRBV10-3	CAISEGDRDSYEQYF	TGTGCCATCAGTGAGGGGGACAGGGATTCCTACGAGCAGTACTTC
once	TRBJ2-1	TRBD1	TRBV9	CASSQQGSAYNEQFF	TGTGCCAGCAGCCAACAGGGGAGTGCCTACAATGAGCAGTTCTTC
-	TRBJ2-2	-	TRBV10-3	CAISEGGTLSGTGELFF	TGTGCCATCAGTGAAGGAGGGACTTTAAGCGGCACCGGGGAGCTGTTTTTT
-	TRBJ2-7	TRBD2	TRBV10-3	CATPSGGFYEQYF	TGTGCCACACCTAGCGGGGGTTTCTACGAGCAGTACTTC
-	TRBJ2-1	TRBD2	TRBV28	CASRSPFSGRSGEQFF	TGTGCCAGCAGGTCCCCGTTTAGCGGGAGGTCCGGTGAGCAGTTCTTC
-	TRBJ2-2	-	TRBV15	CATRAPWTLLWGNTGELFF	TGTGCCACCCGAGCGCCTTGGACGCTTTTATGGGGGAACACCGGGGAGCTGTTTTTT
-	TRBJ2-7	TRBD2	TRBV5-1	CASSLGTSGRAYEQYF	TGCGCCAGCAGCTTGGGGACTAGCGGGAGGGCCTACGAGCAGTACTTC
-	TRBJ1-5	-	TRBV7-2	CASSLAWVGFNQPQHF	TGTGCCAGCAGCTTAGCGTGGGTCGGCTTCAATCAGCCCCAGCATTTT
-	TRBJ2-3	-	TRBV29-1	CSVHRDSDTDTQYF	TGCAGCGTTCACAGGGACTCGGACACAGATACGCAGTATTTT
-	TRBJ2-1	TRBD2	TRBV27	CASTTLAGPTNNEQFF	TGTGCCAGCACCACCCTAGCGGGCCCGACCAACAATGAGCAGTTCTTC
-	TRBJ1-2	-	TRBV5-6	CASSLRGSAGYTF	TGTGCCAGCAGCTTAAGGGGATCGGCTGGCTACACCTTC
once	TRBJ2-7	TRBD1	TRBV5-1	CASSKPGQGSYEQYF	TGCGCCAGCAGCAAACCGGGACAGGGTTCCTACGAGCAGTACTTC
-	TRBJ1-2	-	TRBV28	CASSANNRVYGYTF	TGTGCCAGCAGTGCCAATAACAGGGTATATGGCTACACCTTC
-	TRBJ2-2	TRBD2	TRBV27	CASTPASGRAGTGELFF	TGTGCCAGCACCCCGGCTAGCGGGAGGGCCGGAACCGGGGAGCTGTTTTTT
-	TRBJ1-1	-	TRBV5-1	CASSLVSGTEAFF	TGCGCCAGCAGCTTGGTCTCAGGCACTGAAGCTTTCTTT
few	TRBJ2-5	-	TRBV18	CASSPLQGGETQYF	TGTGCCAGCTCACCGTTACAGGGAGGCGAGACCCAGTACTTC
once	TRBJ2-7	-	TRBV7-8	CASSLARLATGEQYF	TGTGCCAGCAGCTTAGCCAGGCTAGCGACAGGGGAGCAGTACTTC
once	TRBJ2-7	-	TRBV6-1	CASSENYEQYF	TGTGCCAGCAGTGAGAATTACGAGCAGTACTTC
-	TRBJ1-3	-	TRBV7-9	CASSSSGGDTIYF	TGTGCCAGCAGCTCGTCTGGGGGGGACACCATATATTTT
-	TRBJ2-1	-	TRBV5-1	CASSLAGGWEQFF	TGCGCCAGCAGCTTGGCCGGCGGGTGGGAGCAGTTCTTC
-	TRBJ2-2	-	TRBV6-4	CASSDNPLPPPITGELFF	TGTGCCAGCAGTGACAACCCGCTACCCCCCCCGATTACCGGGGAGCTGTTTTTT
once	TRBJ1-3	-	TRBV5-1	CASSFYRSGSGNTIYF	TGCGCCAGCAGCTTTTATCGGTCAGGCTCTGGAAACACCATATATTTT
-	TRBJ2-1	-	TRBV20-1	CSASGFEQFF	TGCAGTGCTAGTGGGTTTGAGCAGTTCTTC
-	TRBJ2-7	TRBD1	TRBV28	CASTLGTGTYEQYF	TGTGCCAGCACTCTAGGGACAGGGACCTACGAGCAGTACTTC
-	TRBJ2-5	-	TRBV18	CASSPLPPEAQETQYF	TGTGCCAGCTCACCACTCCCTCCCGAAGCCCAAGAGACCCAGTACTTC
-	TRBJ2-1	-	TRBV11-3	CASSFSESRNEQFF	TGTGCCAGCAGCTTCTCGGAGAGTCGCAATGAGCAGTTCTTC
-	TRBJ1-2	-	TRBV28	CASTNSGGIYGYTF	TGTGCCAGCACAAACAGTGGGGGGATCTATGGCTACACCTTC
-	TRBJ2-1	-	TRBV5-1	CASSRGAPPVENEQFF	TGCGCCAGCAGCCGGGGAGCACCCCCAGTCGAGAATGAGCAGTTCTTC
-	TRBJ2-4	-	TRBV6-1	CASKNRNMKNIQYF	TGTGCCAGCAAAAACAGGAATATGAAAAACATTCAGTACTTC
-	TRBJ1-3	-	TRBV5-1	CASSPSRSGNTIYF	TGCGCCAGCAGTCCGAGCCGCTCTGGAAACACCATATATTTT
-	TRBJ1-1	-	TRBV5-1	CASSHLSSGTIMNTEAFF	TGCGCCAGCAGCCATTTGAGTTCGGGAACAATAATGAACACTGAAGCTTTCTTT
-	TRBJ1-1	-	TRBV30	CAWSVQLYSNTEAFF	TGTGCCTGGAGTGTACAGCTATACTCGAACACTGAAGCTTTCTTT
-	TRBJ2-5	-	TRBV7-9	CASSSGLQETQYF	TGTGCCAGCAGCTCGGGACTGCAAGAGACCCAGTACTTC
-	TRBJ1-4	TRBD1	TRBV9	CASSVGGRGLGNEKLFF	TGTGCCAGCAGCGTCGGGGGCAGGGGGTTAGGTAATGAAAAACTGTTTTTT
-	TRBJ2-3	-	TRBV25-1	CASSDHPVGTQYF	TGTGCCAGCAGTGACCACCCCGTCGGTACGCAGTATTTT
-	TRBJ2-5	TRBD2	TRBV5-6	CAGGPAGGAETQYF	TGTGCCGGAGGCCCAGCGGGAGGTGCAGAGACCCAGTACTTC
-	TRBJ2-1	-	TRBV5-6	CASSSPRGDEQFF	TGTGCCAGCAGCTCCCCTCGGGGCGATGAGCAGTTCTTC
-	TRBJ2-5	TRBD2	TRBV7-9	CASSLGLAERDTQYF	TGTGCCAGCAGCTTGGGACTAGCGGAGAGAGATACCCAGTACTTC
once	TRBJ2-1	TRBD2	TRBV9	CASSVVASGRADQNEQFF	TGTGCCAGCAGCGTAGTTGCTAGCGGGAGGGCCGACCAAAATGAGCAGTTCTTC
-	TRBJ1-1	-	TRBV27	CASSPGIAATEAFF	TGTGCCAGCAGCCCAGGTATCGCGGCCACTGAAGCTTTCTTT
-	TRBJ2-5	-	TRBV9	CASSVDGAGGGRETQYF	TGTGCCAGCAGCGTAGATGGGGCTGGAGGAGGTAGGGAGACCCAGTACTTC
-	TRBJ2-7	TRBD2	TRBV11-2	CASSSTSGKTYEQYF	TGTGCCAGCAGCTCCACTAGCGGGAAAACCTACGAGCAGTACTTC
-	TRBJ2-5	TRBD2	TRBV11-2	CASSLDTTSGRGFIRETQYF	TGTGCCAGCAGCTTAGATACCACTAGCGGGAGGGGCTTCATCCGAGAGACCCAGTACTTC
-	TRBJ2-5	TRBD2	TRBV9	CASSVASGRGWETQYF	TGTGCCAGCAGCGTAGCTAGCGGGAGAGGGTGGGAGACCCAGTACTTC
-	TRBJ1-1	TRBD1	TRBV2	CASSRPGTGSPGGAFF	TGTGCCAGCAGTCGTCCCGGGACAGGGAGCCCGGGGGGAGCTTTCTTT
-	TRBJ2-7	TRBD2	TRBV15	CATSRGLAGTTSYEQYF	TGTGCCACCAGCAGAGGCCTAGCGGGCACTACCTCCTACGAGCAGTACTTC
-	TRBJ2-7	-	TRBV28	CASSKPQGAGGSYEQYF	TGTGCCAGCAGCAAGCCCCAGGGGGCGGGAGGCTCCTACGAGCAGTACTTC
-	TRBJ2-1	TRBD2	TRBV5-1	CASSLGPSGINEQFF	TGCGCCAGCAGCTTGGGGCCTAGCGGGATCAATGAGCAGTTCTTC
-	TRBJ2-1	TRBD1	TRBV14	CASSRRQGANKYNEQFF	TGTGCCAGCAGCCGAAGGCAGGGGGCAAACAAGTACAATGAGCAGTTCTTC
-	TRBJ2-3	-	TRBV7-2	CASQQRASALPEAEDTQYF	TGTGCCAGCCAGCAGAGAGCTAGCGCCCTACCTGAAGCCGAGGATACGCAGTATTTT
-	TRBJ2-1	-	TRBV27	CASSLSGRVVGEQFF	TGTGCCAGCAGTTTATCCGGAAGGGTGGTGGGGGAGCAGTTCTTC